These T cell receptor beta chains were read from a single sample in a study of shared clonotypes between healthy human individuals. The data were produced by immunoSEQ multiplex PCR, yet TCRdb's version contains in-frame clones alone and is incomplete. The sample has hundreds of thousands of clones; 60% to 80% are singletons. Sequencing was carried out using PBMCs. The receptors were sampled from a woman aged 35 to 49 in good health. Some clones in this sample may be carry-over from other donors' samples. The CDR3 runs from the conserved cysteine through the conserved F or W. The order of the fields is V gene, D gene, clone size, CDR3 length, J gene, CDR3 DNA, CDR3 protein. A D gene is named only where the DNA matches it firmly. A clone size is listed for some rows: how often the clone was seen (once, few, many), or a class if it is expanded.

V: TRBV2
D: NA
size: NA
length: 13
J: TRBJ1-2
DNA: TGTGCCAGCAGCAACCGGGACAACTATGGCTACACCTTC
CDR3: CASSNRDNYGYTF

V: TRBV13
D: NA
size: NA
length: 12
J: TRBJ1-2
DNA: TGTGCCAGCAGCTTAGGGGGTACTGGCTACACCTTC
CDR3: CASSLGGTGYTF

V: TRBV19
D: NA
size: NA
length: 16
J: TRBJ2-1
DNA: TGTGCCAGTAGTCCGAAGGACTGGCCTTCGTGGAATGAGCAGTTCTTC
CDR3: CASSPKDWPSWNEQFF

V: TRBV2
D: NA
size: few
length: 13
J: TRBJ2-1
DNA: TGTGCCAGCAGCATACTAGGCTACAATGAGCAGTTCTTC
CDR3: CASSILGYNEQFF

V: TRBV4-1
D: NA
size: once
length: 20
J: TRBJ2-1
DNA: TGCGCCAGCAGCCAAGATCCGAAATTTGGACTCACGAGGTCCTACAATGAGCAGTTCTTC
CDR3: CASSQDPKFGLTRSYNEQFF

V: TRBV4-2
D: NA
size: NA
length: 16
J: TRBJ2-3
DNA: TGTGCCAGCAGCCCGACTACCTCGAAGGGCACAGATACGCAGTATTTT
CDR3: CASSPTTSKGTDTQYF

V: TRBV5-8
D: NA
size: NA
length: 15
J: TRBJ2-7
DNA: TGTGCCAGCAGCCAAGGTCAGGACTATTCCTACGAGCAGTACTTC
CDR3: CASSQGQDYSYEQYF

V: TRBV10-3
D: NA
size: once
length: 14
J: TRBJ2-7
DNA: TGTGCCATCAACGATCAGGAGGGCCCTTTCGAGCAGTACTTC
CDR3: CAINDQEGPFEQYF

V: TRBV11-2
D: TRBD2
size: few
length: 16
J: TRBJ2-2
DNA: TGTGCCAGCAGCTTACGCACTGAGCGGGGCACCGGGGAGCTGTTTTTT
CDR3: CASSLRTERGTGELFF

V: TRBV28
D: TRBD1
size: NA
length: 15
J: TRBJ2-7
DNA: TGTGCCAGCAACCCGATGACAGGGTTTACCTACGAGCAGTACTTC
CDR3: CASNPMTGFTYEQYF

V: TRBV29-1
D: NA
size: NA
length: 12
J: TRBJ2-1
DNA: TGCAGCGTGGGCCCAGGTTATCCGGAGCAGTTCTTC
CDR3: CSVGPGYPEQFF

V: TRBV6-1
D: NA
size: NA
length: 15
J: TRBJ1-5
DNA: TGTGCCAGCAGGCAGGAGCAGACCAGCAATCAGCCCCAGCATTTT
CDR3: CASRQEQTSNQPQHF

V: TRBV7-8
D: NA
size: few
length: 15
J: TRBJ1-1
DNA: TGTGCCAGCAGCCAGGGTAGGGCGGTAAGGACTGAAGCTTTCTTT
CDR3: CASSQGRAVRTEAFF

V: TRBV5-5
D: TRBD1
size: NA
length: 13
J: TRBJ1-1
DNA: TGTGCCAGCAGCCCACAGGGGTGGACTGAAGCTTTCTTT
CDR3: CASSPQGWTEAFF

V: TRBV5-1
D: NA
size: NA
length: 16
J: TRBJ2-3
DNA: TGCGCCAGCAGCTTGGATGTTCCGTTACACACAGATACGCAGTATTTT
CDR3: CASSLDVPLHTDTQYF

V: TRBV7-3
D: TRBD1
size: NA
length: 16
J: TRBJ2-2
DNA: TGTGCCAGCAGCCAAATAACAGGGGGTTCGACCGGGGAGCTGTTTTTT
CDR3: CASSQITGGSTGELFF

V: TRBV11-2
D: NA
size: NA
length: 16
J: TRBJ2-5
DNA: TGTGCCAGCAGCCAGGCCCCCAGGGGACGACAAGAGACCCAGTACTTC
CDR3: CASSQAPRGRQETQYF

V: TRBV10-2
D: TRBD1
size: NA
length: 13
J: TRBJ1-1
DNA: TGCGCCACCGGCAGGGGGCTAAAAACTGAAGCTTTCTTT
CDR3: CATGRGLKTEAFF

V: TRBV6-4
D: TRBD1
size: NA
length: 14
J: TRBJ1-2
DNA: TGTGCCAGCAGCCGAGGGGACAGCCCGGATGGCTACACCTTC
CDR3: CASSRGDSPDGYTF

V: TRBV27
D: NA
size: NA
length: 15
J: TRBJ2-7
DNA: TGTGCCAGCAGTCCCGGACAAGTATGGTCCTACGAGCAGTACTTC
CDR3: CASSPGQVWSYEQYF

V: TRBV27
D: TRBD2
size: NA
length: 15
J: TRBJ2-7
DNA: TGTGCCAGCAGTTTATCGAAAGGGTCGGGGGGCGAGCAGTACTTC
CDR3: CASSLSKGSGGEQYF

V: TRBV5-4
D: NA
size: few
length: 15
J: TRBJ1-2
DNA: TGTGCCAGCAGCCCGGGGGGTGGGGCTGGCTATGGCTACACCTTC
CDR3: CASSPGGGAGYGYTF

V: TRBV11-3
D: TRBD2
size: NA
length: 20
J: TRBJ2-1
DNA: TGTGCCAGCAGCCGTAAGCCGGGACTAGCGGGGCCGAGCTCCTACAATGAGCAGTTCTTC
CDR3: CASSRKPGLAGPSSYNEQFF

V: TRBV2
D: NA
size: NA
length: 12
J: TRBJ2-5
DNA: TGTGCCAGCAGTGAAATGGTGGAGACCCAGTACTTC
CDR3: CASSEMVETQYF

V: TRBV19
D: NA
size: few
length: 15
J: TRBJ2-7
DNA: TGTGCCAGTAGTCCCGGAGGGGGAATCAGCTACGAGCAGTACTTC
CDR3: CASSPGGGISYEQYF

V: TRBV2
D: TRBD1
size: NA
length: 15
J: TRBJ1-1
DNA: TGTGCCAGCAGTGACGCAGACAGGGGTACCCCTGGAGCTTTCTTT
CDR3: CASSDADRGTPGAFF

V: TRBV29-1
D: NA
size: NA
length: 17
J: TRBJ1-1
DNA: TGCAGCGTTGCCGCCGGGAGGGGGAGGACTAGCGGCACTGAAGCTTTCTTT
CDR3: CSVAAGRGRTSGTEAFF

V: TRBV29-1
D: TRBD1
size: NA
length: 13
J: TRBJ1-1
DNA: TGCAGCGTCGGTAGACAGGGGCCCACTGAAGCTTTCTTT
CDR3: CSVGRQGPTEAFF

V: TRBV29-1
D: TRBD2
size: NA
length: 16
J: TRBJ2-1
DNA: TGCAGCGTTGAAGAAGGGCTAGCGGGGACCTACAATGAGCAGTTCTTC
CDR3: CSVEEGLAGTYNEQFF

V: TRBV30
D: NA
size: NA
length: 15
J: TRBJ1-5
DNA: TGTGCCTGGGCGAGAGGACAATATAGCAATCAGCCCCAGCATTTT
CDR3: CAWARGQYSNQPQHF

V: TRBV28
D: NA
size: NA
length: 16
J: TRBJ2-7
DNA: TGTGCCAGCACCGCCCTAAGGGAGTATGGCCTCCACGAGCAGTACTTC
CDR3: CASTALREYGLHEQYF

V: TRBV18
D: NA
size: NA
length: 15
J: TRBJ2-2
DNA: TGTGCCAGCTCCCCGAAGACTTTGAACACCGGGGAGCTGTTTTTT
CDR3: CASSPKTLNTGELFF

V: TRBV27
D: TRBD2
size: NA
length: 14
J: TRBJ2-7
DNA: TGTGCCAGCAGTCGCAACGGCGGGAGCTACGAGCAGTACTTC
CDR3: CASSRNGGSYEQYF

V: TRBV27
D: NA
size: NA
length: 16
J: TRBJ2-4
DNA: TGTGCCAGCAGTAGCCGCCCGTTCAGCGCCAAAAACATTCAGTACTTC
CDR3: CASSSRPFSAKNIQYF

V: TRBV4-3
D: TRBD2
size: NA
length: 16
J: TRBJ2-2
DNA: TGCGCCAGCAGCCAAGTGGCCGGGAGGGGCACCGGGGAGCTGTTTTTT
CDR3: CASSQVAGRGTGELFF

V: TRBV6-5
D: NA
size: NA
length: 13
J: TRBJ1-1
DNA: TGTGCCAGCAGTTACGGGGGTAACACCGAAGCTTTCTTT
CDR3: CASSYGGNTEAFF

V: TRBV27
D: TRBD2
size: NA
length: 14
J: TRBJ2-1
DNA: TGTGCCAGCAGTACTAGCGGGAGGTACAATGAGCAGTTCTTC
CDR3: CASSTSGRYNEQFF

V: TRBV6-6
D: NA
size: NA
length: 14
J: TRBJ2-5
DNA: TGTGCCAGCAGGGGCTATACGTCCCTAGAGACCCAGTACTTC
CDR3: CASRGYTSLETQYF